A single T cell receptor beta chain is shown here with its context. As yet, its antigen is unknown. CDR1 is SQVTM, CDR2 ANQGSEA, per germline. This CDR3 comprises 12 residues. With V trimmed by 7 bases and J by 2 bases, 3 bases remained unmatched. The data were taken from a study of T-cell reconstitution after alpha-beta-depleted transplantation in children. Whole-study results and caveats: Elevated TCRbeta diversity at day 60 was traced, in some patients, to surviving recipient T cells and thymic progenitors. Most T-cell counts and diversity one year after the transplant came from T cells that were newly produced. Several hundred expanded graft clones reportedly were the source of alpha-beta T cells about two months after transplant.

Preparation of the TCRbeta library involved a method that used unique molecular identifiers. TCRdb reprocessed the PCR reads via MiXCR and lists one record per CDR3 protein. Seen here are 250,000 to 400,000 distinct CDR3 sequences, around 25% observed once, and the top ten hold 10% to 11%. The clonotype originates from a male patient aged 10 to 17 who had a stem cell transplant for acute lymphoblastic leukemia, so the T cells may come from the graft donor. V is TRBV29-1 and J is TRBJ1-1; 8 bases match TRBD1. Here the sequenced sample was PBMCs, mostly from graft donor cells, taken 180 days after TCRalphabeta/CD19-depleted stem cell transplant. The CDR3 sequence: CSAGQGNTEAFF. CDR3 in DNA: TGCAGCGCCGGACAGGGCAACACTGAAGCTTTCTTT.